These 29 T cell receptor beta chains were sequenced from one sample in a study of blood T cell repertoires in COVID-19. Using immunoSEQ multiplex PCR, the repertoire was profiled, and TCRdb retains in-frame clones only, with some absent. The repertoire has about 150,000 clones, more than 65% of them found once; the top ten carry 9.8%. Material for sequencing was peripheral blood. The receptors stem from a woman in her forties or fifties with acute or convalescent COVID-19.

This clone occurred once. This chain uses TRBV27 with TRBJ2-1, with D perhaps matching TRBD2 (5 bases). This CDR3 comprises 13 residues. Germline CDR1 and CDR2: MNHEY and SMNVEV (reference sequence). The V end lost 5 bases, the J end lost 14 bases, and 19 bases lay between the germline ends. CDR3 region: CASSGDTRILKFF. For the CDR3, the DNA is TGTGCCAGCAGTGGGGATACTAGGATTCTTAAGTTCTTC.

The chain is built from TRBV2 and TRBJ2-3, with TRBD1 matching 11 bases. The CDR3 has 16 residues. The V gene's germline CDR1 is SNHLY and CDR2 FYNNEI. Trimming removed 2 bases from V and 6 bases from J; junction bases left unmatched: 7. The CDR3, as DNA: TGTGCCAGCAGTGAAAAGAGGACAGGGGGCGGTGATACGCAGTATTTT. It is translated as CASSEKRTGGGDTQYF. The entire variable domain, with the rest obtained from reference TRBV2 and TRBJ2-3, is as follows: EPEVTQTPSHQVTQMGQEVILRCVPISNHLYFYWYRQILGQKVEFLVSFYNNEISEKSEIFDDQFSVERPDGSNFTLKIRSTKLEDSAMYFCASSEKRTGGGDTQYFGPGTRLTVL.

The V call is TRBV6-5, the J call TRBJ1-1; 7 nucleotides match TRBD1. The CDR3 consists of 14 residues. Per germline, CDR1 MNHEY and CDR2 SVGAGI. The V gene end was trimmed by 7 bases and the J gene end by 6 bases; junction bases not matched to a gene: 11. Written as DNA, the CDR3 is TGTGCCAGCACCAGCCAAGGGGGCTTGCCTGAAGCTTTCTTT. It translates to CASTSQGGLPEAFF.

CDR3 in DNA: TGTGCCAGCAGTGAGAGGGTTTACGAGCAGTACTTC. Translated: CASSERVYEQYF. The chain couples TRBV6-2 or TRBV6-3 to TRBJ2-7, with D maybe TRBD2 (5 bases). Germline V CDR1 and CDR2: MNHEY, SVGEGT. The CDR3 is made up of 12 amino acids. Trimming shortened V by 5 bases and J by 4 bases, and 9 bases separated the two germline ends.

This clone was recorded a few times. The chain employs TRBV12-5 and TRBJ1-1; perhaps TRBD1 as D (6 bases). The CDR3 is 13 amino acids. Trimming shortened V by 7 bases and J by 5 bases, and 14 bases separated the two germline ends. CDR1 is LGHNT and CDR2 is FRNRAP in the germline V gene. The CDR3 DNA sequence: TGTGCTAGTGCCGCCCAGGGGATTACTGAAGCTTTCTTT. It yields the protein CASAAQGITEAFF.

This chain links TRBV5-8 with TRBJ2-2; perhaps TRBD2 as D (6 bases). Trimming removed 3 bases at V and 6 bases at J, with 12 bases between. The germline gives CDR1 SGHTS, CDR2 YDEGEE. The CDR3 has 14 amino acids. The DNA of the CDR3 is TGTGCCAGCAGCTGGGCGGGGAGTTCCGGGGAGCTGTTTTTT. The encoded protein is CASSWAGSSGELFF.

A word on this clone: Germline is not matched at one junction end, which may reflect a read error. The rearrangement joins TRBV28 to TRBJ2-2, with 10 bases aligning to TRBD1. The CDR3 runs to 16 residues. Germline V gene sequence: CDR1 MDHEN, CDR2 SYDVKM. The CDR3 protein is CGSSGTGVQNTGELFF. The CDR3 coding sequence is TGTGGCAGCTCTGGGACAGGGGTTCAGAACACCGGGGAGCTGTTTTTT.

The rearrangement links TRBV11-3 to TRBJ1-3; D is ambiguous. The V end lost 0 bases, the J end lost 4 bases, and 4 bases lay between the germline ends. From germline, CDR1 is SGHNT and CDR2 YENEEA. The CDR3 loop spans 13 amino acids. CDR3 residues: CASSLDAGNTIYF. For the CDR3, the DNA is TGTGCCAGCAGCTTAGATGCGGGAAACACCATATATTTT.

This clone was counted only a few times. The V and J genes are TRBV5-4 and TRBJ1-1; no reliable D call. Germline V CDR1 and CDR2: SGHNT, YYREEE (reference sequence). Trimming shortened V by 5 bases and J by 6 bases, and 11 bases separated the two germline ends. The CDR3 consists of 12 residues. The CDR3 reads CASRSAGSEAFF. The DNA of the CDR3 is TGTGCCAGCAGATCTGCCGGGTCTGAAGCTTTCTTT. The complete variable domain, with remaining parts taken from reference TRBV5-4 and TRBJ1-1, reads ETGVTQSPTHLIKTRGQQVTLRCSSQSGHNTVSWYQQALGQGPQFIFQYYREEENGRGNFPPRFSGLQFPNYSSELNVNALELDDSALYLCASRSAGSEAFFGQGTRLTVV.

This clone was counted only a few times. This CDR3 is CATSRDPQAEDTQYF. Here the CDR3 DNA reads TGTGCCACCAGCAGAGATCCACAGGCAGAAGATACGCAGTATTTT. The gene calls are TRBV15 and TRBJ2-3; maybe TRBD1 (5 bases). V dropped 0 bases and J dropped 5 bases, with 12 bases sitting between them. Germline V gene lookup returns CDR1 LNHNV and CDR2 YYDKDF (reference sequence). CDR3 length: 15 amino acids.

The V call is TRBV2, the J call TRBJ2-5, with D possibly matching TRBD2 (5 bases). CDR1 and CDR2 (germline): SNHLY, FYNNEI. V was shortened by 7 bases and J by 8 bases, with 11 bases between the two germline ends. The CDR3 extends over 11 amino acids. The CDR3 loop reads CASTKSGTQYF. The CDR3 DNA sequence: TGTGCCAGCACTAAGAGCGGTACCCAGTACTTC. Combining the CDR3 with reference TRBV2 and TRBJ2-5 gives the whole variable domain EPEVTQTPSHQVTQMGQEVILRCVPISNHLYFYWYRQILGQKVEFLVSFYNNEISEKSEIFDDQFSVERPDGSNFTLKIRSTKLEDSAMYFCASTKSGTQYFGPGTRLLVL.

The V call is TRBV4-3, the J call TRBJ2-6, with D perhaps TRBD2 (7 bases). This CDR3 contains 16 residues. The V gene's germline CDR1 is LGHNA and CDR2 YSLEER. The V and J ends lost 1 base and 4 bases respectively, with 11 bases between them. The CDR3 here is CASSQVGGLGANVLTF. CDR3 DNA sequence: TGCGCCAGCAGCCAAGTGGGGGGGCTAGGGGCCAACGTCCTGACTTTC.

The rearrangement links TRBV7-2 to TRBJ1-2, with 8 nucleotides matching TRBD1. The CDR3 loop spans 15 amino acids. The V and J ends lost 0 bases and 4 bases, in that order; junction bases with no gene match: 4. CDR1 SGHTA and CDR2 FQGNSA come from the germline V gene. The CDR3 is CASSLARTGLYGYTF. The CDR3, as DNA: TGTGCCAGCAGCTTAGCGAGGACAGGGCTCTATGGCTACACCTTC.

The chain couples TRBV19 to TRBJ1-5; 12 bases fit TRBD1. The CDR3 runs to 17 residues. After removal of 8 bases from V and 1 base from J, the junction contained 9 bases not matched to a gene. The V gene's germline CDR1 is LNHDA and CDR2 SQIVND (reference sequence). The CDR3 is CASGGTGGLVSNQPQHF. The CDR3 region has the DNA TGTGCCAGTGGCGGGACAGGGGGCCTCGTGAGCAATCAGCCCCAGCATTTT.

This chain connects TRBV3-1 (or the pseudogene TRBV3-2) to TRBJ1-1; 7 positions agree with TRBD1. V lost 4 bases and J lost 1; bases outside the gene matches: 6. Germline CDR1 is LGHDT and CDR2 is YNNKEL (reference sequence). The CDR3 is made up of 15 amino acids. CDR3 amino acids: CASSPWDRQNTEAFF. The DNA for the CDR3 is TGTGCCAGCAGCCCATGGGACAGACAGAACACTGAAGCTTTCTTT.

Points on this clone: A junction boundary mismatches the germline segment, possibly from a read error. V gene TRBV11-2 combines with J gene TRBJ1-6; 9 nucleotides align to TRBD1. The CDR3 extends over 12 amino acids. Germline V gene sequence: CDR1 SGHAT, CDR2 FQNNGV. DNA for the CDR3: TGTGCCAGCAGCCCTGGGACAGGGCGGACTAACTTT. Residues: CASSPGTGRTNF. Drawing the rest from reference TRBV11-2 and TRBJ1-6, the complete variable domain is EAGVAQSPRYKIIEKRQSVAFWCNPISGHATLYWYQQILGQGPKLLIQFQNNGVVDDSQLPKDRFSAERLKGVDSTLKIQPAKLEDSAVYLCASSPGTGRTNFGNGTRLTVT.

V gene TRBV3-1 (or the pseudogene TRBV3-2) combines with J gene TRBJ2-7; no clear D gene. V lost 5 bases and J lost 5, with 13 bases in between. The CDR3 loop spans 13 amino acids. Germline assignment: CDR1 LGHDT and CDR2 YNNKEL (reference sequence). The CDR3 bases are TGTGCCAGCAGCTTAGACCTGAGGAACGAGCAGTACTTC. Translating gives CASSLDLRNEQYF.

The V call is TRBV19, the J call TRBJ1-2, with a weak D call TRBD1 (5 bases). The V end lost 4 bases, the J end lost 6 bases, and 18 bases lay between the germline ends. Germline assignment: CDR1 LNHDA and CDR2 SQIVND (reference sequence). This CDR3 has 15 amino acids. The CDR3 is CASSTLSGGIDGYTF. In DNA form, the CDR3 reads TGTGCCAGTAGTACCTTATCGGGGGGGATCGATGGCTACACCTTC. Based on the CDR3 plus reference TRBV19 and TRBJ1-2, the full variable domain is DGGITQSPKYLFRKEGQNVTLSCEQNLNHDAMYWYRQDPGQGLRLIYYSQIVNDFQKGDIAEGYSVSREKKESFPLTVTSAQKNPTAFYLCASSTLSGGIDGYTFGSGTRLTVV.

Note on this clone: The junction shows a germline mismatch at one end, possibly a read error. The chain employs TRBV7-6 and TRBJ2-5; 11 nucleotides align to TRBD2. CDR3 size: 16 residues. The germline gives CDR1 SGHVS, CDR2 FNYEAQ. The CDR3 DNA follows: TGTGCCAGCAGCCTAGCCGGACTAGCGGGTTGGGAGACCCAGTACTTC. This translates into CASSLAGLAGWETQYF.

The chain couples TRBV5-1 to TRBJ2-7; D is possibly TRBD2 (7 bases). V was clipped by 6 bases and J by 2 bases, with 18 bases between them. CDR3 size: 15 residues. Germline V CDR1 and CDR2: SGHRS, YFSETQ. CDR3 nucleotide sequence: TGCGCCAGCACCCCCCGGGGGGCGGAGACCTACGAGCAGTACTTC. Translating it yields CASTPRGAETYEQYF.

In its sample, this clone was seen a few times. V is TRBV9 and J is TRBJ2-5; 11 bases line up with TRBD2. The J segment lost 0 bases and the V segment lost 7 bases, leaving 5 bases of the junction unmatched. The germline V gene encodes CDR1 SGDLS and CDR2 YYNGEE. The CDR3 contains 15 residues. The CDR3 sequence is CASSTSGGNQETQYF. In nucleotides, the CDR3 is TGTGCCAGCTCCACTAGCGGGGGAAACCAAGAGACCCAGTACTTC. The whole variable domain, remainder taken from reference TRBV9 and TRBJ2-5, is DSGVTQTPKHLITATGQRVTLRCSPRSGDLSVYWYQQSLDQGLQFLIQYYNGEERAKGNILERFSAQQFPDLHSELNLSSLELGDSALYFCASSTSGGNQETQYFGPGTRLLVL.

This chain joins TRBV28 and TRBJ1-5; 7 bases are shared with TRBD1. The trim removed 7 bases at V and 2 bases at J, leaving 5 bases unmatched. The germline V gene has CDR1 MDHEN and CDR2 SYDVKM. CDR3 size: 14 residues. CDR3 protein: CASKDRAGNQPQHF. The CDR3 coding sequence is TGTGCCAGCAAAGACAGGGCTGGCAATCAGCCCCAGCATTTT.

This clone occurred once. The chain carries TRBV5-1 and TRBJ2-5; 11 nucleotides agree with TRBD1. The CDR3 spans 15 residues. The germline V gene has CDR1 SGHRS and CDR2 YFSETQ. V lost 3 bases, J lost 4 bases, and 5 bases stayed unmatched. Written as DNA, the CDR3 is TGCGCCAGCAGCTCGGGACAGGGGGACGTAGAGACCCAGTACTTC. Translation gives CASSSGQGDVETQYF.

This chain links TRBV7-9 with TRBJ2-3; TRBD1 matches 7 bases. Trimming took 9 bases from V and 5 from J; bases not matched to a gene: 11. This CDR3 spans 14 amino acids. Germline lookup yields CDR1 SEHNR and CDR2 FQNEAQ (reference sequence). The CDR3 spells CASPNLTGQDTQYF. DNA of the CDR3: TGTGCCAGTCCCAACCTGACAGGGCAAGATACGCAGTATTTT.

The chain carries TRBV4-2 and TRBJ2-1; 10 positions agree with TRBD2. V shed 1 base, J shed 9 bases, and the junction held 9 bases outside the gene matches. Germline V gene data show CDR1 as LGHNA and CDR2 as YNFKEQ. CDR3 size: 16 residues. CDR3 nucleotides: TGTGCCAGCAGCCAAGTTTCCGCTAGCGGGAGTTCTGAGCAGTTCTTC. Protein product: CASSQVSASGSSEQFF.

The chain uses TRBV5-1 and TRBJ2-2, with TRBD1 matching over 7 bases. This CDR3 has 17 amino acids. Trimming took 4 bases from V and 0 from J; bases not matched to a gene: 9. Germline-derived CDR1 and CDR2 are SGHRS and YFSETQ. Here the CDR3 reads CASSPSAGTANTGELFF. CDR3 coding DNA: TGCGCCAGCAGCCCGTCGGCTGGGACAGCGAACACCGGGGAGCTGTTTTTT.

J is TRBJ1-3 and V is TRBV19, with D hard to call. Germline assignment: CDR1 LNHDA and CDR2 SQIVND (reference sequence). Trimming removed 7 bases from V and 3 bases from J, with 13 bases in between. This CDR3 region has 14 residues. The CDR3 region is CASIPHRVGNTIYF. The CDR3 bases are TGTGCCAGTATTCCCCACCGGGTTGGAAACACCATATATTTT.

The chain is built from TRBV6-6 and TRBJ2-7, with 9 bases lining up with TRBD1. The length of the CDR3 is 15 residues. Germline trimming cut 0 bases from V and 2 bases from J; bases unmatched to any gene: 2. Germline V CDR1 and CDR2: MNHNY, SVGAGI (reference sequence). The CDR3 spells CASSYSGTGTYEQYF. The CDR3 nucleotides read TGTGCCAGCAGTTACTCCGGGACAGGGACCTACGAGCAGTACTTC.

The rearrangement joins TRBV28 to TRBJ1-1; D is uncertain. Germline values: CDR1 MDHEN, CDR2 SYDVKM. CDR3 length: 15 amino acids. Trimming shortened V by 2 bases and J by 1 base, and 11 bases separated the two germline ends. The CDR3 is CASSLRSRTNTEAFF. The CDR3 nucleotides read TGTGCCAGCAGTTTACGATCCAGAACGAACACTGAAGCTTTCTTT.